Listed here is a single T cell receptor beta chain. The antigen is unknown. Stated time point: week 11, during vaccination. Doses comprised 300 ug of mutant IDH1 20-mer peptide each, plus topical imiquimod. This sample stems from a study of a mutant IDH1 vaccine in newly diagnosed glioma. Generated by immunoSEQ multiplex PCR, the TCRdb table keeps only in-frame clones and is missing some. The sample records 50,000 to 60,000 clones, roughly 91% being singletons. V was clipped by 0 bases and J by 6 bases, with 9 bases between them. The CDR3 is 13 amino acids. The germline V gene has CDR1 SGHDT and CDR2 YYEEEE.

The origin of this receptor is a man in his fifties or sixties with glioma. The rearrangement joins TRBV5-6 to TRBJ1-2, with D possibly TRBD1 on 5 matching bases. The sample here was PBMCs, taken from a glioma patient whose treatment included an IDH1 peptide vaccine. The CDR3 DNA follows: TGTGCCAGCAGCTTGGTCTCAGGGAATGGCTACACCTTC. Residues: CASSLVSGNGYTF.